This T cell receptor beta chain was profiled in a study of CD8+ T cells in alopecia areata. Study background: The study gave treated patients oral tofacitinib at 5 to 10 mg twice daily.

The sequencing template was cDNA reverse transcribed from extracted RNA. Some clones are missing from TCRdb's copy, which holds only in-frame ones; the method was immunoSEQ multiplex PCR. The sample carries around 300,000 clones, approximately 60% recorded once. Concerning this clone itself: Antigen: not known.

J was trimmed by 0 bases and V by 3 bases; bases with no gene match: 5. The V gene's germline CDR1 is KGHSH and CDR2 LQKENI. The CDR3 has 16 amino acids. Treatment here: oral pan-JAK inhibitor, 5-10 mg twice daily. Sorting separated CD4+ and CD8+ T cells out of PBMCs. General study findings and limits: Whereas mice showed it more clearly, TCR sharing across patients was murkier, possibly because of HLA.

The clonotype was recovered from a human donor with alopecia areata. This sequence joins TRBV18 and TRBJ1-1; TRBD1 matches at 9 bases. Specimen: CD4+ T cells sorted from blood, collected at week 52, from a patient treated with tofacitinib. This CDR3 reads CASSPRTGAMNTEAFF. The CDR3 DNA reads as TGTGCCAGCTCACCGAGGACAGGGGCGATGAACACTGAAGCTTTCTTT.